This TCR beta chain derives from a study of control samples from healthy donors and cancer patients. Using immunoSEQ multiplex PCR, the repertoire was profiled, and TCRdb retains in-frame clones only, with some absent. The repertoire holds around 84,000 clones, with about 79% as singletons. After removal of 4 bases from V and 0 bases from J, the junction contained 6 bases not matched to a gene. This CDR3 spans 15 amino acids. The germline V gene encodes CDR1 SGDLS and CDR2 YYNGEE. Sequencing was performed on PBMCs. The source is a man aged 55 to 70 with head and neck cancer. This chain connects TRBV9 to TRBJ2-7; TRBD2 matches at 8 bases. DNA of the CDR3: TGTGCCAGCAGCTCCCGGGGGGGCAGCTCCTACGAGCAGTACTTC. Its translation is CASSSRGGSSYEQYF.